This T cell receptor beta chain was sequenced in a study of CD8+CD57+ T cells in acquired aplastic anemia. Turning to the study itself: Mean DNA quantity obtained from sorted CD4+ and CD8+ cells was around 3.2 ug. CD4+ cells from healthy donors averaged roughly 10 million reads. Study-wide results and caveats: For CD8+ Simpson's diversity, patients and controls showed no significant difference. A set of 25 to 30 CD8+ CDR3 sequences was shared between patients and controls, and these sequences appeared highly expressed in patients.

Points on this clonotype: Its antigen is not identified. A junction boundary mismatches the germline segment, possibly from a read error.

For CDR3 and TCR beta VDJ profiling, genomic DNA was the template used. TCRdb recomputed calls from the reads with MiXCR, one row per CDR3 protein. The table records some 200,000 distinct CDR3 sequences, about 37% of them present only once. The CDR3 loop spans 15 amino acids. CDR1 is SGHTA and CDR2 is FQGNSA in the germline V gene. V gene TRBV7-2 combines with J gene TRBJ1-6; D is ambiguous. The sample was sorted CD4+, CD8+, or CD8+CD57+ T cells (not recorded which) from PBMCs. The clonotype was recovered from a human donor in good health, serving as a control. The DNA for the CDR3 is TGTGCCAGAAGCTTAGTCTTGGGCAAGAATTCACCCCTCCACTTT. Its protein product is CARSLVLGKNSPLHF.